These T cell receptor beta chains were read from a single sample in a study of T cells after somatic rescue of genetic block. The protocol was immunoSEQ multiplex PCR, while the TCRdb copy is restricted to in-frame clones and leaves out a portion. The data hold 110,000 or so clones, with about 90% observed a single time. The sample taken for sequencing was peripheral blood mononuclear cells (PBMCs). Receptor source: a woman younger than 35. CDR3s include the opening cysteine and the closing phenylalanine or tryptophan. D genes are given only for firm matches. Size is omitted from some rows. Given values are once, few, many or a class for expanded clones.

j_call,v_call,clone_size,cdr3_length,d_call,cdr3_nt,cdr3_aa
TRBJ1-2,TRBV30,NA,13,TRBD1,TGTGCCTGGAGTACGACAGGGGACTATGGCTACACCTTC,CAWSTTGDYGYTF
TRBJ1-6,TRBV5-6,NA,16,NA,TGTGCCAGCAGCCCCCAAGCCGGGGGGTATAATTCACCCCTCCACTTT,CASSPQAGGYNSPLHF
TRBJ2-7,TRBV7-2,NA,12,NA,TGTGCCAGCAGCCTTCCTCCGGGGGAGCAGTACTTC,CASSLPPGEQYF
TRBJ2-3,TRBV28,NA,15,NA,TGTGCCAGCCGACGGGGGGCAACGGGTACAGATACGCAGTATTTT,CASRRGATGTDTQYF
TRBJ2-7,TRBV19,NA,13,NA,TGTGCCAGTAGTACCCTTTTAATCAACGAGCAGTACTTC,CASSTLLINEQYF
TRBJ2-2,TRBV6-5,NA,14,TRBD1,TGTGCCAGCAGTTACTACAGGGGGACCGGGGAGCTGTTTTTT,CASSYYRGTGELFF
TRBJ1-2,TRBV19,NA,13,TRBD1,TGTGCCAGTAGTATCGTGGCAGGGGGAGGCTACACCTTC,CASSIVAGGGYTF
TRBJ1-4,TRBV6-5,NA,15,NA,TGTGCCAGCAGTACAGGTGGGGGGGCGTTGAAAAAACTGTTTTTT,CASSTGGGALKKLFF
TRBJ1-1,TRBV20-1,NA,11,NA,TGCAGTGCTAGGGGGGCAGGGCAAGCTTTCTTT,CSARGAGQAFF
TRBJ2-3,TRBV27,once,12,NA,TGTGCCAGCAGTACAGGCACAGATACGCAGTATTTT,CASSTGTDTQYF
TRBJ2-1,TRBV7-2,NA,14,NA,TGTGCCAGCAGCGTCGGGGCAAGGGGGGATGAGCAGTTCTTC,CASSVGARGDEQFF
TRBJ2-5,TRBV7-2,once,14,NA,TGTGCCAGCAGCTTACGGCTAGGGCAAGAGACCCAGTACTTC,CASSLRLGQETQYF
TRBJ2-3,TRBV7-3,once,13,NA,TGTGCCAGCAGCGATTCCCACGGAGATACGCAGTATTTT,CASSDSHGDTQYF
TRBJ2-1,TRBV7-8,NA,14,NA,TGTGCCAGCAGCTCGACATGGACGAACAATGAGCAGTTCTTC,CASSSTWTNNEQFF
TRBJ2-6,TRBV9,NA,14,NA,TGTGCCAGCAGCCCACCCTCTGGGGCCAACGTCCTGACTTTC,CASSPPSGANVLTF
TRBJ1-2,TRBV18,NA,15,NA,TGTGCCAGCTCACCGGTAGGCATTACAGGTTATGGCTACACCTTC,CASSPVGITGYGYTF
TRBJ2-2,TRBV29-1,NA,16,TRBD1,TGCAGCGCCTTCTTCGTCAGGGGGCAGAACACCGGGGAGCTGTTTTTT,CSAFFVRGQNTGELFF
TRBJ2-5,TRBV6-5,once,14,NA,TGTGCCAGCAGTGATCGGGATCACTGGGAGACCCAGTACTTC,CASSDRDHWETQYF
TRBJ2-3,TRBV5-4,NA,16,TRBD1,TGTGCCAGCAGCTTGGTTGTACAGGGGGCCCAAGATACGCAGTATTTT,CASSLVVQGAQDTQYF
TRBJ1-1,TRBV7-6,NA,14,TRBD1,TGTGCCAGCAGCTTAGCGGGGACAGGGAGGGAAGCTTTCTTT,CASSLAGTGREAFF
TRBJ2-7,TRBV6-5,NA,14,NA,TGTGCCAGCAGTTACGGAGGGAGGGGGTTCGAGCAGTACTTC,CASSYGGRGFEQYF
TRBJ1-1,TRBV6-6,once,12,NA,TGTGCCAGCAGTATAGGACTGTTTGAAGCTTTCTTT,CASSIGLFEAFF
TRBJ2-2,TRBV9,NA,13,NA,TGTGCCAGCAGCCCAGGAGTCACCGGGGAGCTGTTTTTT,CASSPGVTGELFF
TRBJ1-1,TRBV4-1,NA,14,NA,TGCGCCAGCAGCTCCTTACAGCCTAACACTGAAGCTTTCTTT,CASSSLQPNTEAFF
TRBJ2-2,TRBV4-3,NA,15,NA,TGCGCCAGCAGCCAAGATGGAGGGGGAACCGGGGAGCTGTTTTTT,CASSQDGGGTGELFF
TRBJ1-2,TRBV27,NA,16,TRBD1,TGTGCCAGCAGTCCTCACAGGGACAGGAACCCCTGGGGCTACACCTTC,CASSPHRDRNPWGYTF
TRBJ1-2,TRBV5-6,NA,11,TRBD1,TGTGCCAGCAGCTCCTTCCAGGGGGTGCTCTTC,CASSSFQGVLF
TRBJ1-1,TRBV2,NA,16,TRBD1,TGTGCCAGCAGTCTCGACAGGGGGGGATATGGTACTGAAGCTTTCTTT,CASSLDRGGYGTEAFF
TRBJ1-5,TRBV21-1,NA,18,NA,TGTGCCAGCAGACCGCTTGGGGGGAGGCCTTGGAGCGATCAGCCCCAGCATTTT,CASRPLGGRPWSDQPQHF
TRBJ2-3,TRBV20-1,NA,11,TRBD1,TGCAGTGCTCGACAGGGTAGTACGCAGTATTTT,CSARQGSTQYF
TRBJ2-7,TRBV11-2,NA,12,NA,TGTGCCAGCGCGACCCAGGGGGGCGAGCAGTACTTC,CASATQGGEQYF
TRBJ1-5,TRBV4-1,NA,17,NA,TGCGCCAGCAGCCAAGAGGCAGGGTTGGTTGGCAATCAGCCCCAGCATTTT,CASSQEAGLVGNQPQHF
TRBJ2-5,TRBV30,NA,12,NA,TGTGCCTGGCACCGGGGGCCCGGGGCCCAGTACTTC,CAWHRGPGAQYF
TRBJ1-1,TRBV5-6,NA,13,NA,TGTGCCAGCAGCTTCCAGGGGAGCACTGAAGCTTTCTTT,CASSFQGSTEAFF
TRBJ2-7,TRBV7-2,NA,12,NA,TGTGCCAGCAGCCAAGGCGCAGAGGAGCAGTACTTC,CASSQGAEEQYF
TRBJ1-1,TRBV10-3,NA,12,NA,TGTGCCACCTCCGGGGTGAACACTGAAGCTTTCTTT,CATSGVNTEAFF
TRBJ2-7,TRBV6-6,NA,16,NA,TGTGCCAGCAGTCCTGACCTAGGCGTAGGGACGGAAGAGCAGTACTTC,CASSPDLGVGTEEQYF
TRBJ1-1,TRBV18,NA,15,NA,TGTGCCAGCTCACCTAGGGGAGGGGAACAGACTGAAGCTTTCTTT,CASSPRGGEQTEAFF
TRBJ2-1,TRBV6-1,NA,15,NA,TGTGCCAGCAGTGGAACAGAGGACTCCTACAATGAGCAGTTCTTC,CASSGTEDSYNEQFF